A selection of T cell receptor beta chains follows, all from one sample in a study of neurological immune-mediated disorders. TCRdb processed the 5' RACE reads anew with MiXCR; each CDR3 protein has one entry. The repertoire holds some 38,000 distinct CDR3 sequences, 13% to 15% seen once, with 27% in the top ten. The sequenced material came from PBMCs. The origin of the receptors is a woman in her fifties or sixties with HTLV-1-associated myelopathy (HAM/TSP). CDR3s include the opening cysteine and the closing phenylalanine or tryptophan. D genes are given only for firm matches. Some rows have no size entry. The others give once, few or many, or a class for an expanded clone.

d_call: TRBD2
cdr3_length: 15
j_call: TRBJ2-7
v_call: TRBV3-1
clone_size: many
cdr3_aa: CASSQISGGTYEQYF
cdr3_nt: TGTGCCAGCAGCCAAATTAGCGGGGGGACCTACGAGCAGTACTTC

d_call: TRBD1
cdr3_length: 15
j_call: TRBJ2-3
v_call: TRBV5-1
clone_size: many
cdr3_aa: CASRSGQVSTDTQYF
cdr3_nt: TGCGCCAGCAGGTCCGGACAGGTTAGCACAGATACGCAGTATTTT

d_call: TRBD1
cdr3_length: 13
j_call: TRBJ1-2
v_call: TRBV7-8
clone_size: many
cdr3_aa: CASSSGQLYGYTF
cdr3_nt: TGTGCCAGCAGCTCGGGACAGCTCTATGGCTACACCTTC

d_call: .
cdr3_length: 15
j_call: TRBJ2-5
v_call: TRBV6-2/TRBV6-3
clone_size: many
cdr3_aa: CASRTRTRPQETQYF
cdr3_nt: TGTGCCAGCAGGACCAGGACAAGACCTCAAGAGACCCAGTACTTC

d_call: .
cdr3_length: 11
j_call: TRBJ1-1
v_call: TRBV9
clone_size: many
cdr3_aa: CASSGRLGAFF
cdr3_nt: TGTGCCAGCAGCGGACGACTTGGGGCTTTCTTT

d_call: TRBD1
cdr3_length: 15
j_call: TRBJ2-2
v_call: TRBV10-3
clone_size: many
cdr3_aa: CAIRAGTGHTGELFF
cdr3_nt: TGTGCCATCAGGGCCGGGACAGGTCACACCGGGGAGCTGTTTTTT

d_call: .
cdr3_length: 18
j_call: TRBJ2-3
v_call: TRBV5-1
clone_size: many
cdr3_aa: CASSLEVSDTVTAATQYF
cdr3_nt: TGCGCCAGCAGCTTGGAGGTGAGCGACACCGTGACCGCCGCGACGCAGTATTTT

d_call: TRBD2
cdr3_length: 16
j_call: TRBJ2-5
v_call: TRBV7-2
clone_size: many
cdr3_aa: CASSREFRGGGETQYF
cdr3_nt: TGTGCCAGCAGCCGAGAGTTCCGGGGGGGCGGGGAGACCCAGTACTTC

d_call: TRBD2
cdr3_length: 13
j_call: TRBJ2-2
v_call: TRBV10-3
clone_size: .
cdr3_aa: CALSGTSAGELFF
cdr3_nt: TGTGCCTTGTCCGGGACTAGCGCCGGGGAGCTGTTTTTT

d_call: .
cdr3_length: 14
j_call: TRBJ1-1
v_call: TRBV7-9
clone_size: many
cdr3_aa: CASSLGQENTEAFF
cdr3_nt: TGTGCCAGCAGCTTAGGACAGGAAAACACTGAAGCTTTCTTT

d_call: .
cdr3_length: 11
j_call: TRBJ2-6
v_call: TRBV12-3/TRBV12-4
clone_size: many
cdr3_aa: CASSGANVLTF
cdr3_nt: TGTGCCAGCTCTGGGGCCAACGTCCTGACTTTC

d_call: .
cdr3_length: 17
j_call: TRBJ1-6
v_call: TRBV27
clone_size: medium-sized
cdr3_aa: CASSLGDGSSYNSPLHF
cdr3_nt: TGTGCCAGCAGTTTAGGGGACGGAAGCTCCTATAATTCACCCCTCCACTTT

d_call: TRBD1
cdr3_length: 15
j_call: TRBJ1-2
v_call: TRBV7-9
clone_size: many
cdr3_aa: CASSDRDRGALGYTF
cdr3_nt: TGTGCCAGCAGCGACCGGGACAGGGGGGCGCTTGGCTACACCTTC

d_call: .
cdr3_length: 13
j_call: TRBJ1-5
v_call: TRBV20-1
clone_size: many
cdr3_aa: CSARAPGYQPQHF
cdr3_nt: TGCAGTGCTAGAGCACCAGGGTATCAGCCCCAGCATTTT

d_call: .
cdr3_length: 16
j_call: TRBJ2-2
v_call: TRBV5-1
clone_size: many
cdr3_aa: CASSLSRGSNTGELFF
cdr3_nt: TGCGCCAGCAGCTTGAGTCGGGGCTCAAACACCGGGGAGCTGTTTTTT

d_call: .
cdr3_length: 13
j_call: TRBJ2-7
v_call: TRBV9
clone_size: many
cdr3_aa: CASSVLNSGEQYF
cdr3_nt: TGTGCCAGCAGCGTCCTCAATAGCGGTGAGCAGTACTTC

d_call: .
cdr3_length: 16
j_call: TRBJ2-3
v_call: TRBV27
clone_size: many
cdr3_aa: CASSLSGSRWADTQYF
cdr3_nt: TGTGCCAGCAGTTTATCGGGATCCCGCTGGGCAGATACGCAGTATTTT

d_call: TRBD1
cdr3_length: 16
j_call: TRBJ1-5
v_call: TRBV20-1
clone_size: many
cdr3_aa: CSARRPGGRGNQPQHF
cdr3_nt: TGCAGTGCTAGACGGCCAGGTGGCAGGGGGAATCAGCCCCAGCATTTT

d_call: .
cdr3_length: 14
j_call: TRBJ1-2
v_call: TRBV20-1
clone_size: .
cdr3_aa: CSAGPLTGGCGYTF
cdr3_nt: TGCAGTGCTGGCCCTTTGACAGGAGGCTGTGGCTACACCTTC

d_call: .
cdr3_length: 13
j_call: TRBJ1-4
v_call: TRBV10-3
clone_size: many
cdr3_aa: CAISGTENEKLFF
cdr3_nt: TGTGCCATCAGCGGGACGGAGAATGAAAAACTGTTTTTT

d_call: .
cdr3_length: 13
j_call: TRBJ1-1
v_call: TRBV3-1
clone_size: many
cdr3_aa: CASSQEGRTEAFF
cdr3_nt: TGTGCCAGCAGCCAAGAGGGGAGGACTGAAGCTTTCTTT

d_call: TRBD1
cdr3_length: 14
j_call: TRBJ1-1
v_call: TRBV5-5
clone_size: few
cdr3_aa: CASRRPQGDTEAFF
cdr3_nt: TGTGCCAGCAGACGACCACAGGGGGACACTGAAGCTTTCTTT

d_call: .
cdr3_length: 14
j_call: TRBJ1-1
v_call: TRBV15
clone_size: .
cdr3_aa: CATSRDPGITEAFF
cdr3_nt: TGTGCCACCAGCAGAGATCCCGGGATCACTGAAGCTTTCTTT

d_call: .
cdr3_length: 15
j_call: TRBJ1-1
v_call: TRBV20-1
clone_size: many
cdr3_aa: CSARGSVKGGTEAFF
cdr3_nt: TGCAGTGCTAGAGGGTCGGTCAAGGGAGGCACTGAAGCTTTCTTT

d_call: TRBD1
cdr3_length: 15
j_call: TRBJ2-7
v_call: TRBV28
clone_size: .
cdr3_aa: CASTYQTGQMAEQYF
cdr3_nt: TGTGCCAGCACCTATCAGACAGGGCAGATGGCCGAGCAGTACTTC

d_call: .
cdr3_length: 16
j_call: TRBJ2-7
v_call: TRBV28
clone_size: .
cdr3_aa: CASSLPDRLGSYEQYF
cdr3_nt: TGTGCCAGCAGTCTCCCGGACAGACTGGGGTCCTACGAGCAGTACTTC

d_call: TRBD1
cdr3_length: 16
j_call: TRBJ1-2
v_call: TRBV12-3/TRBV12-4
clone_size: many
cdr3_aa: CASSSDGTGGSYGYTF
cdr3_nt: TGTGCCAGCAGTTCCGACGGGACAGGGGGCAGCTATGGCTACACCTTC

d_call: .
cdr3_length: 14
j_call: TRBJ2-1
v_call: TRBV7-6
clone_size: many
cdr3_aa: CASSPGIVGDEQFF
cdr3_nt: TGTGCCAGCAGCCCTGGAATTGTAGGGGATGAGCAGTTCTTC

d_call: .
cdr3_length: 17
j_call: TRBJ2-3
v_call: TRBV9
clone_size: .
cdr3_aa: CASSPPRGGRSTDTQYF
cdr3_nt: TGTGCCAGCAGCCCCCCCAGAGGAGGGAGGAGCACAGATACGCAGTATTTT

d_call: .
cdr3_length: 15
j_call: TRBJ1-5
v_call: TRBV15
clone_size: many
cdr3_aa: CATSGAGASNQPQHF
cdr3_nt: TGTGCCACCTCGGGGGCAGGGGCTAGCAATCAGCCCCAGCATTTT

d_call: TRBD1
cdr3_length: 14
j_call: TRBJ2-3
v_call: TRBV20-1
clone_size: many
cdr3_aa: CSATTGGYGDTQYF
cdr3_nt: TGCAGTGCGACGACAGGGGGCTATGGGGATACGCAGTATTTT

d_call: .
cdr3_length: 14
j_call: TRBJ2-1
v_call: TRBV5-1
clone_size: many
cdr3_aa: CASRRGDSYNEQFF
cdr3_nt: TGCGCCAGCAGGAGGGGGGATTCCTACAATGAGCAGTTCTTC

d_call: .
cdr3_length: 14
j_call: TRBJ2-5
v_call: TRBV12-3/TRBV12-4
clone_size: many
cdr3_aa: CASSLVGGTETQYF
cdr3_nt: TGTGCCAGCAGTTTAGTAGGAGGGACGGAGACCCAGTACTTC

d_call: .
cdr3_length: 14
j_call: TRBJ2-5
v_call: TRBV20-1
clone_size: many
cdr3_aa: CSARDRDGKETQYF
cdr3_nt: TGCAGTGCTAGAGACCGGGACGGAAAAGAGACCCAGTACTTC

d_call: .
cdr3_length: 15
j_call: TRBJ2-5
v_call: TRBV5-1
clone_size: .
cdr3_aa: CASSPEAGSTETQYF
cdr3_nt: TGCGCCAGCAGCCCCGAGGCGGGATCGACGGAGACCCAGTACTTC

d_call: .
cdr3_length: 17
j_call: TRBJ2-3
v_call: TRBV18
clone_size: .
cdr3_aa: CASSPRLNSGSTDTQYF
cdr3_nt: TGTGCCAGCTCACCACGATTAAACTCCGGGAGCACAGATACGCAGTATTTT

d_call: .
cdr3_length: 13
j_call: TRBJ1-2
v_call: TRBV15
clone_size: many
cdr3_aa: CATSRDRGSGYTF
cdr3_nt: TGTGCCACCAGCAGAGATCGGGGCTCGGGCTACACCTTC

d_call: .
cdr3_length: 15
j_call: TRBJ2-3
v_call: TRBV27
clone_size: many
cdr3_aa: CASSYGNARTDTQYF
cdr3_nt: TGTGCCAGCAGTTACGGAAACGCCCGCACAGATACGCAGTATTTT

d_call: .
cdr3_length: 14
j_call: TRBJ1-2
v_call: TRBV12-3/TRBV12-4
clone_size: many
cdr3_aa: CASSLGPPNYGYTF
cdr3_nt: TGTGCCAGCAGTTTGGGGCCACCCAACTATGGCTACACCTTC

d_call: .
cdr3_length: 17
j_call: TRBJ2-2
v_call: TRBV27
clone_size: .
cdr3_aa: CASSTLSTAPRPGELFF
cdr3_nt: TGTGCCAGCAGCACCCTCAGTACAGCCCCAAGGCCCGGGGAGCTGTTTTTT

d_call: TRBD2
cdr3_length: 17
j_call: TRBJ2-4
v_call: TRBV5-1
clone_size: many
cdr3_aa: CASSFTSGGIAKNIQYF
cdr3_nt: TGCGCCAGCAGCTTCACTAGCGGGGGTATAGCCAAAAACATTCAGTACTTC

d_call: TRBD1
cdr3_length: 16
j_call: TRBJ2-6
v_call: TRBV5-1
clone_size: medium-sized
cdr3_aa: CASSWTGGGGANVLTF
cdr3_nt: TGCGCCAGCAGCTGGACAGGGGGCGGTGGGGCCAACGTCCTGACTTTC

d_call: TRBD2
cdr3_length: 14
j_call: TRBJ2-3
v_call: TRBV7-2
clone_size: many
cdr3_aa: CASSLGGGGGTQYF
cdr3_nt: TGTGCCAGCAGCCTCGGGGGGGGCGGGGGTACGCAGTATTTT

d_call: .
cdr3_length: 12
j_call: TRBJ1-1
v_call: TRBV12-3/TRBV12-4
clone_size: many
cdr3_aa: CASLLLGTEAFF
cdr3_nt: TGTGCCAGTTTACTTTTAGGCACTGAAGCTTTCTTT

d_call: .
cdr3_length: 16
j_call: TRBJ1-1
v_call: TRBV20-1
clone_size: .
cdr3_aa: CSFAGGCVRKDTEAFF
cdr3_nt: TGCAGTTTCGCGGGGGGGTGCGTTAGGAAGGACACTGAAGCTTTCTTT

d_call: TRBD1
cdr3_length: 15
j_call: TRBJ2-2
v_call: TRBV3-1
clone_size: many
cdr3_aa: CASSHNTGVTGELFF
cdr3_nt: TGTGCCAGCAGCCATAATACAGGGGTAACCGGGGAGCTGTTTTTT

d_call: .
cdr3_length: 14
j_call: TRBJ1-4
v_call: TRBV11-1
clone_size: many
cdr3_aa: CASSSRTAGEKLFF
cdr3_nt: TGTGCCAGCAGCTCTCGGACGGCCGGGGAAAAACTGTTTTTT

d_call: .
cdr3_length: 13
j_call: TRBJ2-5
v_call: TRBV20-1
clone_size: many
cdr3_aa: CSARDGGWETQYF
cdr3_nt: TGCAGTGCTAGAGATGGAGGGTGGGAGACCCAGTACTTC

d_call: .
cdr3_length: 12
j_call: TRBJ2-3
v_call: TRBV2
clone_size: few
cdr3_aa: CASSEVIDTQYF
cdr3_nt: TGTGCCAGCAGTGAAGTTATAGATACGCAGTATTTT

d_call: .
cdr3_length: 15
j_call: TRBJ1-5
v_call: TRBV7-2
clone_size: many
cdr3_aa: CASSPTGLSNQPQHF
cdr3_nt: TGTGCCAGCAGCCCGACGGGGTTGAGCAATCAGCCCCAGCATTTT

d_call: .
cdr3_length: 12
j_call: TRBJ2-5
v_call: TRBV7-2
clone_size: many
cdr3_aa: CASSPSRETQYF
cdr3_nt: TGTGCCAGCAGCCCCTCTCGAGAGACCCAGTACTTC

d_call: .
cdr3_length: 13
j_call: TRBJ1-5
v_call: TRBV12-3/TRBV12-4
clone_size: .
cdr3_aa: CASSWVDNQPQHF
cdr3_nt: TGTGCCAGCAGTTGGGTAGACAATCAGCCCCAGCATTTT

d_call: TRBD1
cdr3_length: 18
j_call: TRBJ1-3
v_call: TRBV7-9
clone_size: many
cdr3_aa: CASSVSGTDFFSGNTIYF
cdr3_nt: TGTGCCAGCAGCGTCTCCGGGACAGACTTCTTCTCTGGAAACACCATATATTTT